Each of the 7 T cell receptor beta chains below was sequenced from the same sample in a study of T-cell memory formation after mild COVID-19. TCRdb itself ran the 5' RACE reads through MiXCR, one entry per CDR3 protein. Among fewer than 400,000 distinct CDR3 sequences listed, 15% to 20% were seen once. The sequenced sample consisted of PBMCs or a T cell subset sorted from them (not recorded which). The source of these receptors is a man between 18 and 35 years old who had mild COVID-19 (a few samples of this study predate the infection). Cell type and time point are not known.

Comment on this clonotype: This may be a read error: a much more frequent sequence differs by one nucleotide. The CDR3 does not close with the conserved phenylalanine or tryptophan, likely indicating a read error. This sequence joins TRBV27 and TRBJ1-2; the D gene is possibly TRBD1 (5 bases). The V end was cut by 0 bases, the J end by 7 bases, with 9 bases between. CDR1 and CDR2 from the germline V gene are MNHEY and SMNVEV (reference sequence). This CDR3 spans 13 amino acids. In DNA, the CDR3 is TGTGCCAGCAGTTTATCAGAGGGGAGTGGCTACACCCTC. It is translated as CASSLSEGSGYTL.

This clonotype was picked up a small number of times. CDR3 sequence (DNA): TGCAGTGCTAGAGTGATTAGCGGGACAGATACGCAGTATTTT. Its translation is CSARVISGTDTQYF. The rearrangement uses TRBV20-1 and TRBJ2-3; 7 bases align to TRBD2. The CDR3 spans 14 residues. Germline V gene sequence: CDR1 DFQATT, CDR2 SNEGSKA (reference sequence). V shed 1 base, J shed 3 bases, and the junction held 4 bases outside the gene matches.

V gene TRBV6-2 or TRBV6-3 combines with J gene TRBJ2-3; possibly TRBD1 or TRBD2 for D (5 bases each). V gave up 8 bases and J gave up 3 bases, with 18 bases separating them. The germline V gene encodes CDR1 MNHEY and CDR2 SVGEGT. The CDR3 runs 15 residues. The CDR3 bases are TGTGCCAGCGATCCGGGACGCACGAAAACAGATACGCAGTATTTT. Translating gives CASDPGRTKTDTQYF.

This clonotype was counted only a few times. The V call is TRBV6-1, the J call TRBJ1-2, with 7 bases matching TRBD1. This CDR3 comprises 15 residues. From germline, CDR1 is MNHNS and CDR2 SASEGT. With 1 base clipped from V and 8 bases from J, the junction kept 10 bases outside the gene matches. Here the CDR3 reads CASSEVLTGFAGYTF. The CDR3 DNA sequence: TGTGCCAGCAGTGAAGTTTTGACAGGGTTCGCCGGCTACACCTTC.

The rearrangement links TRBV4-2 to TRBJ1-1; 7 bases match TRBD1. This CDR3 region has 15 residues. Per the germline V gene, CDR1 is LGHNA and CDR2 is YNFKEQ. V shed 0 bases, J shed 7 bases, and the junction held 8 bases outside the gene matches. The CDR3 DNA follows: TGTGCCAGCAGCCAAGAAAGGGGACAGCACTATGAAGCTTTCTTT. This codes for CASSQERGQHYEAFF.

The chain employs TRBV12-3 or TRBV12-4 and TRBJ2-1; no firm D call. The CDR3 extends over 14 amino acids. V was cut by 8 bases and J by 2 bases, with 13 bases left in between. The CDR3 spells CASYRSPTYNEQFF. CDR3 sequence (DNA): TGTGCCAGCTACCGGTCACCCACCTACAATGAGCAGTTCTTC.

This clonotype was counted only a few times. The chain joins TRBV20-1 to TRBJ2-7, with 13 bases that match TRBD2. The CDR3 spans 16 residues. V shed 1 base and J 2 bases; nucleotides not matched to a gene: 5. Germline V gives CDR1 DFQATT, CDR2 SNEGSKA (reference sequence). The CDR3 DNA is TGCAGTGCTAGAGGACCCACTAGCGGGGGGGCCTACGAGCAGTACGTC. Amino acid sequence: CSARGPTSGGAYEQYV.